The clone carrying this T cell receptor beta chain was observed a single time. Its matching antigen is unknown. This specimen belongs to a study of OX40 agonist ivuxolimab in advanced cancers. About the study: It was ivuxolimab, an agonistic anti-OX40 (CD134) antibody, that patients were treated with. Checkpoint inhibitors had been given previously to roughly 40% of patients.

Sequencing used immunoSEQ multiplex PCR; TCRdb keeps in-frame clones, though not all of them. The sample holds around 99,000 clones, around 87% seen once. V shed 7 bases and J shed 5 bases, with 15 bases lying between them. Germline V lookup: CDR1 LNHDA, CDR2 SQIVND (reference sequence). This CDR3 has 13 residues. Whole-study results and caveats: Dosing at 0.1 to 3.0 mg/kg was accompanied by clonal expansion of CD4+ and CD8+ blood T cells by week 6. On average, a greater number of expanded clones characterised CD8+ T cells relative to CD4+.

The receptor was isolated from an adult with an advanced solid tumor such as melanoma, head and neck, liver or kidney cancer. The sequences come from CD4+ or CD8+ T cells sorted from blood, collected in a trial of the OX40 agonist ivuxolimab. V usage is TRBV19 and J usage is TRBJ2-7, with TRBD1 as a possible D gene (7 bases). The CDR3 DNA is TGTGCCAGTAAATTAACAGGGGAGGACGAGCAGTACTTC. Translation: CASKLTGEDEQYF.